This T cell receptor beta chain is from a study of Ad26.COV2.S vaccination and SARS-CoV-2 variants. Data came from immunoSEQ multiplex PCR; TCRdb stores just in-frame clones and leaves some out. The sample has approximately 150,000 clones, 86% seen once; the top ten hold more than 4.5%. Study outcomes and limitations: Vaccine and placebo recipients had similar non-spike TCR breadth. Placebo recipients had lower spike-specific TCR breadth than vaccine recipients.

This clone came up once. Its antigen is unknown. The length of the CDR3 is 16 residues. V gave up 0 bases and J gave up 6 bases, with 17 bases separating them. Germline V gene sequence: CDR1 SGHAT, CDR2 FQNNGV. The source of this sequence is a human donor who had recovered from COVID-19. Sequenced material: peripheral blood, taken after recovery from COVID-19. The chain links TRBV11-2 to TRBJ2-5, with D maybe TRBD1 (5 bases). The CDR3 bases are TGTGCCAGCAGCTTAGATCCTATCGCAGGGTGGAAGACCCAGTACTTC. The encoded protein is CASSLDPIAGWKTQYF.